These T cell receptor beta chains were read from a single sample in a study of patients and donors after allogeneic stem cell transplantation. MiXCR, applied by TCRdb to the RT-PCR reads, yields one record per CDR3 protein. The sample yields hundreds of thousands of distinct CDR3 sequences, under 20% seen once. Material for sequencing was blood, either unsorted or a sorted T cell fraction (not recorded which). These receptors all come from a human donor who was either an allogeneic HSCT recipient or a stem cell or donor lymphocyte infusion donor (not recorded which). It is not recorded whose cells these are; they may come from a transplant donor. CDR3s leave out the opening cysteine and the closing phenylalanine or tryptophan.

TRBJ2-7 | TRBV5-1 | ASSLDSRNYEQY
TRBJ1-2 | TRBV29-1 | SVERLTFIGGYT
TRBJ2-1 | TRBV11-3 | ASSNPGGHGDNEQF
TRBJ2-3 | TRBV7-9 | ASSTSLADTQY
TRBJ2-7 | TRBV6-5 | ASTGLSEQY
TRBJ2-4 | TRBV2 | ASSERPRAKNIQY
TRBJ2-1 | TRBV9 | ASSNGPSGFNEQF
TRBJ2-1 | TRBV20-1 | SARSGSNHNEQF
TRBJ2-1 | TRBV4-1 | ASSQGQGTGEQF
TRBJ2-1 | TRBV2 | ASSGQGGKKYNEQF
TRBJ2-1 | TRBV10-3 | ASRGLTGPPSNEQF
TRBJ2-5 | TRBV4-3 | ASSQDRAGTQY
TRBJ2-2 | TRBV27 | ASSLSGQGFAGELF
TRBJ2-1 | TRBV18 | ASSWEAGAYNEQF
TRBJ2-7 | TRBV12-3/TRBV12-4 | ASSLRQGEQY
TRBJ1-2 | TRBV11-2 | ASSPLQGFNYGYT
TRBJ2-2 | TRBV18 | ASSLEERMNTGELF
TRBJ1-1 | TRBV5-1 | ASSLSPTGGAEAF
TRBJ1-2 | TRBV20-1 | SAPAPATNYGYT
TRBJ2-1 | TRBV5-1 | ASSLGQGALLNEQF
TRBJ2-7 | TRBV6-5 | ASSYTSSGNEQY
TRBJ1-1 | TRBV9 | ASSAPGTGGGKAEAF
TRBJ1-1 | TRBV6-1 | ASSPSGGAFDTEAF
TRBJ2-1 | TRBV10-3 | AISGTSGYNEQF
TRBJ2-2 | TRBV11-2 | ASSFWDRNTGELF
TRBJ1-1 | TRBV11-2 | ASSPYAAGGPNTEAF